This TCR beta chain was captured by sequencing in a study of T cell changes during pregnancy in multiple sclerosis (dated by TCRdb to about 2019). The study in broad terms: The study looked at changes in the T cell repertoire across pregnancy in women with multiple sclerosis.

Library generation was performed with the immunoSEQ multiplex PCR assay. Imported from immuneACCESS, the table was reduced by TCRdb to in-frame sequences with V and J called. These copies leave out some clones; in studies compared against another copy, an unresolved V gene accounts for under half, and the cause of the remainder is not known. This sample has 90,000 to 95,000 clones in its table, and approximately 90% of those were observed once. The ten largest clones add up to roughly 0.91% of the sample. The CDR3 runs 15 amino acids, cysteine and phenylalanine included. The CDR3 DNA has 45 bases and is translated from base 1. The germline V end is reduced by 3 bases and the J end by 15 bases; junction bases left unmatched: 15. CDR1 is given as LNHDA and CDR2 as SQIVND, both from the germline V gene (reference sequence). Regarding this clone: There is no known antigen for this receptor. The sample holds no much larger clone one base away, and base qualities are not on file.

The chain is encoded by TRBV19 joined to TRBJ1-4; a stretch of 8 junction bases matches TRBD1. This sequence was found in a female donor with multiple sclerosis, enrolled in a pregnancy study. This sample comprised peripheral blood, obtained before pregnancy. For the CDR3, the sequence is CASSINLGQGITVFF. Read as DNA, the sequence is TGTGCCAGTAGTATCAACCTCGGACAGGGTATAACGGTGTTTTTT.